These 11 T cell receptor beta chains came from one sample sequenced in a study of cytomegalovirus exposure and HLA in healthy donors. PCR involved 60 Vbeta and 13 Jbeta primers. TCRdb keeps only in-frame clones here, not all; method: immunoSEQ multiplex PCR. The sample shows approximately 220,000 clones, around 80% of them seen only once. Sequencing was done on a sample of PBMCs. The receptors here all came from a boy between 2 and 10 years old in good health and CMV-seronegative.

In its sample, this clone was seen once. This chain links TRBV7-9 with TRBJ2-3, with 8 bases matching TRBD2. The CDR3 contains 13 residues. Germline CDR1 is SEHNR and CDR2 is FQNEAQ (reference sequence). V was pared by 5 bases and J by 4 bases, with 2 bases of the junction left unmatched. CDR3 residues: CASSPGRADTQYF. CDR3 nucleotide sequence: TGTGCCAGCAGCCCCGGGAGGGCAGATACGCAGTATTTT.

This chain connects TRBV5-1 to TRBJ1-4, with D perhaps matching TRBD1 (6 bases). V lost 1 base, J lost 4 bases, and 14 bases lay in between. Germline V gives CDR1 SGHRS, CDR2 YFSETQ. The CDR3 is 16 residues long. The chain's CDR3 is CASSLTGRPNNEKLFF. The CDR3 region has the DNA TGCGCCAGCAGCTTGACAGGGCGCCCGAATAATGAAAAACTGTTTTTT. The variable domain in full, completed from reference TRBV5-1 and TRBJ1-4, reads KAGVTQTPRYLIKTRGQQVTLSCSPISGHRSVSWYQQTPGQGLQFLFEYFSETQRNKGNFPGRFSGRQFSNSRSEMNVSTLELGDSALYLCASSLTGRPNNEKLFFGSGTQLSVL.

This clone was detected only a few times. The chain links TRBV4-1 to TRBJ1-6; D is perhaps TRBD1 (5 bases). This CDR3 has 17 residues. CDR1 is MGHRA and CDR2 is YSYEKL in the germline V gene. V lost 0 bases to trimming and J lost 9 bases, with 18 bases between them. The DNA of the CDR3 is TGCGCCAGCAGCCAAGAAGTCAGGACGGACACACTTTCACCCCTCCACTTT. This encodes CASSQEVRTDTLSPLHF.

This chain joins TRBV13 and TRBJ2-5; D is ambiguous. The J call may be faulty, since TRBJ2-7 better matches the DNA end. CDR3 length: 14 amino acids. Germline V gene data show CDR1 as PRHDT and CDR2 as FYEKMQ (reference sequence). The chain's CDR3 is CASSPREPTYEQYF. CDR3 sequence (DNA): TGTGCCAGCAGCCCCCGAGAGCCCACTTACGAGCAGTACTTC.

This chain links TRBV14 with TRBJ1-2, with 10 positions matching TRBD1. Per the germline V gene, CDR1 is SGHDN and CDR2 is FVKESK. This CDR3 comprises 14 residues. Trimming took 3 bases from V and 7 from J; bases not matched to a gene: 5. The CDR3 sequence is CASSHQWTGGGYTF. For the CDR3, the DNA is TGTGCCAGCAGCCACCAATGGACAGGGGGTGGCTACACCTTC.

The chain couples TRBV6-1 to TRBJ2-7; 8 nucleotides agree with TRBD2. V shed 0 bases and J 6 bases; nucleotides not matched to a gene: 10. CDR1 MNHNS and CDR2 SASEGT come from the germline V gene. CDR3 size: 16 residues. Here the CDR3 DNA reads TGTGCCAGCAGTGAAGCGGTAGGGGGACTAGGGGGCGAGCAGTACTTC. Protein: CASSEAVGGLGGEQYF.

V is TRBV9 and J is TRBJ2-5; 10 bases map to TRBD1. Germline assignment: CDR1 SGDLS and CDR2 YYNGEE. With V trimmed by 2 bases and J by 2 bases, 15 bases remained unmatched. The CDR3 loop spans 19 amino acids. CDR3 sequence reads: CASSVRDRGIQRGQETQYF. The CDR3 DNA reads TGTGCCAGCAGCGTCCGGGACAGGGGTATCCAACGGGGGCAAGAGACCCAGTACTTC. The entire variable domain, with the rest obtained from reference TRBV9 and TRBJ2-5, is as follows: DSGVTQTPKHLITATGQRVTLRCSPRSGDLSVYWYQQSLDQGLQFLIQYYNGEERAKGNILERFSAQQFPDLHSELNLSSLELGDSALYFCASSVRDRGIQRGQETQYFGPGTRLLVL.

The V gene is TRBV27, the J gene TRBJ2-7; TRBD2 matches 9 bases. V gave up 2 bases and J gave up 3 bases; unmatched junction bases: 11. In germline, CDR1 is MNHEY, CDR2 SMNVEV (reference sequence). CDR3 length equals 17 residues. CDR3 protein: CASSLIRRGGQNYEQYF. CDR3 nucleotide sequence: TGTGCCAGCAGTTTAATACGGCGGGGGGGCCAAAACTACGAGCAGTACTTC.

This clone was seen only once. The CDR3 nucleotides are TGTGCCAGCAGCGCCGTAGCCTACACAGATACGCAGTATTTT. The encoded protein is CASSAVAYTDTQYF. This sequence joins TRBV2 and TRBJ2-3, with D unresolved. CDR1 and CDR2 (germline): SNHLY, FYNNEI. V lost 6 bases and J lost 2, with 12 bases in between. This CDR3 contains 14 residues. Complete variable domain (other parts from reference TRBV2 and TRBJ2-3): EPEVTQTPSHQVTQMGQEVILRCVPISNHLYFYWYRQILGQKVEFLVSFYNNEISEKSEIFDDQFSVERPDGSNFTLKIRSTKLEDSAMYFCASSAVAYTDTQYFGPGTRLTVL.

The rearrangement links TRBV4-1 to TRBJ1-1; a weak D match, TRBD1 (6 bases). This CDR3 region has 14 residues. Germline CDR1 MGHRA, CDR2 YSYEKL. The germline V and J ends were trimmed by 3 bases and 5 bases, with 13 bases remaining between them. CDR3 bases: TGCGCCAGCAGCCACGGGGGGCTGGGAACTGAAGCTTTCTTT. As protein: CASSHGGLGTEAFF.

The J gene is TRBJ1-2, the V gene TRBV18; 8 bases line up with TRBD1. Germline V gives CDR1 KGHSH, CDR2 LQKENI. The CDR3 has 16 residues. J lost 3 bases, V lost 1 base, and 7 bases had no gene match. CDR3 sequence (DNA): TGTGCCAGCTCACCACGGCCAGGGGGCGAGGACTATGGCTACACCTTC. Amino acids: CASSPRPGGEDYGYTF. The complete variable domain, with remaining parts taken from reference TRBV18 and TRBJ1-2, reads NAGVMQNPRHLVRRRGQEARLRCSPMKGHSHVYWYRQLPEEGLKFMVYLQKENIIDESGMPKERFSAEFPKEGPSILRIQQVVRGDSAAYFCASSPRPGGEDYGYTFGSGTRLTVV.